This TCR beta chain was identified in a study of shared clonotypes between healthy human individuals (TCRdb year 2020). Concerning the study at large: A couple of women and a few men aged 18 to 49 years were included in the cohort. For each donor, CD4 naive and CD4 memory were each run on three plates, CD8 naive on two plates, and CD8 memory on one plate. Between about 0.9 and 10 billion PBMCs per donor were obtained by leukapheresis. Blood TCR repertoires of a handful of healthy adults were deeply sequenced to estimate repertoire size and the extent of clonotype sharing between individuals. To increase sequencing depth and limit assay-specific biases, TCR repertoire library preparation and sequencing were carried out by different laboratories using diverse techniques.

Remarks on this clone: Its antigen specificity is not known. Nothing much larger sits one base from this clone, and base qualities are not available.

Ends trimmed: V by 3 bases, J by 6 bases; bases unmatched to a gene: 7. From cysteine to phenylalanine, the CDR3 is 14 amino acids long. Just the 42-base CDR3 DNA is kept, in frame starting at base 1. The germline V gene specifies KGHSH as CDR1 and LQKENI as CDR2. The research as a whole found: Because the study included only a small number of donors, the genetic and exposure-history diversity represented was limited. Sharing across a handful of donors was observed for about 5% of naive CD4, 3% to 4% of naive CD8, 2% to 2.5% of memory CD4, and less than 0.45% of memory CD8 clonotypes. Naive subsets generally had larger estimated clonotype richness than memory subsets did. Pairwise subsampling led to the expectation that sequencing depth would affect the degree of clonotype sharing among donors. Compared with non-shared clonotypes, clonotypes shared by all four sorted-subset donors had higher generation probabilities. Even with the large sequencing depth, rarefaction of the sorted-subset datasets indicated that sequencing was incomplete. Sampling was limited to blood, and TCR repertoires in tissue likely differ from TCR repertoires in blood.

The donors were healthy, HIV-negative adults who had no recently reported acute infections or vaccinations. Every donor was a Caucasian adult living in Nashville, Tennessee, USA. CD4+ T cells were enriched by magnetic negative selection, after which naive cells were positively selected on CD45RA and the negative fraction was taken as the memory subset. Blood was collected by leukapheresis, and PBMCs were isolated by Ficoll-Histopaque density gradient centrifugation and then cryopreserved in liquid nitrogen vapor phase. Purity and quantity of every magnetically sorted T cell population were checked by analytical flow cytometry. From each sorted fraction, genomic DNA was isolated and quantified by UV absorbance on a Nanodrop 2000c. Using the deep immunoSEQ assay, multiplex PCR amplified TCR CDR3 regions from genomic DNA. Extracted genomic DNA from each cell subset was distributed evenly across all wells of several immunoSEQ 96-well plates, and each plate was treated as a replicate. For sorted subsets, around 200 ng genomic DNA, equal to tens of thousands of T cell genomes, was loaded into each replicate PCR. Purified libraries were quantified with a Qubit 3.0 fluorometer, sized on a Bioanalyzer 2100, and re-quantified with the KAPA Library Quantification kit. Every immunoSEQ 96-well plate was sequenced on a dedicated single-read 150-cycle Illumina NextSeq 550 flow cell. Per the original workflow: The immunoSEQ output contained only junctional sequences without quality scores, so filtering could not match that applied to full-length reads. Sequences were annotated with PyIR, a Python wrapper for IgBLAST v1.9, and V/J genes and CDR3 were assigned using IMGT germline references. Reads were filtered out if the reads had weak V/J assignments (E-value above 1e-6), no CDR3, stop codons, out-of-frame junctions, or ambiguous translated residues. A V3J clonotype was defined by an identical inferred V gene, J gene, and CDR3 amino acid sequence. To compute the percentage overlap between repertoires, the number of shared unique clonotypes was divided by the size of the smaller repertoire. Repertoire richness was assessed with RTK rarefaction, the Chao1 estimator, and Recon v2.1 estimates of unobserved clonotypes. Generation probabilities were computed with OLGA for all TCRbeta clonotypes obtained by the gDNA method from several donors. The clones in this table, taken by TCRdb from immuneACCESS, are in-frame only. Not every clone is retained; where verified, under half of the shortfall comes from an unresolved V gene, and the cause of the rest is unknown. V and J calls and clone size are copied from that table; D and trimming were computed from the DNA. For this sample there are approximately 2.3 million clones; more than 85% appear just once. Clones ranked in the top ten supply under 0.45% of the sample.

Recombination joined TRBV18 with TRBJ1-1; 7 central nucleotides agree with TRBD1. The specimen was naive CD4+ T cells from PBMCs. The label giving this sample's cell subset or site can be read as: CD45RA+ positively selected. The receptor comes from a man in his late teens or twenties in good health. Some clones in this sample may be carry-over from other donors' samples. The DNA sequence is given as TGTGCCAGCTCACCTCCAACAGGGGTCGCTGAAGCTTTCTTT. It translates as CASSPPTGVAEAFF. Extended through the reference TRBV18 and TRBJ1-1 proteins, this CDR3 yields the full variable domain: NAGVMQNPRHLVRRRGQEARLRCSPMKGHSHVYWYRQLPEEGLKFMVYLQKENIIDESGMPKERFSAEFPKEGPSILRIQQVVRGDSAAYFCASSPPTGVAEAFFGQGTRLTVV.